The rows below give T cell receptor beta chains drawn from one sample of a study of T cell responses to AZD1222 COVID-19 vaccine. Some clones are missing from TCRdb's copy, which holds only in-frame ones; the method was immunoSEQ multiplex PCR. In the table there are roughly 120,000 clones, roughly 91% of which are singletons. The sample in question was peripheral blood, obtained on day 0 of AZD1222 vaccination. The receptors stem from an adult in good health. The CDR3 runs from the conserved cysteine through the conserved F or W. A D gene is named only where the DNA matches it firmly. The size of a clone is reported for some rows only, either as once, few or many, or as a class for expanded clones.

clone_size | j_call | d_call | cdr3_length | v_call | cdr3_aa | cdr3_nt
NA | TRBJ1-2 | TRBD1 | 14 | TRBV2 | CASSDQGANYGYTF | TGTGCCAGCAGTGACCAGGGGGCAAACTATGGCTACACCTTC
NA | TRBJ2-3 | NA | 12 | TRBV12-3/TRBV12-4 | CASSPSQDTQYF | TGTGCCAGCAGTCCCTCCCAAGATACGCAGTATTTT
NA | TRBJ1-2 | NA | 14 | TRBV18 | CASSPIKGIGGYTF | TGTGCCAGCTCACCAATCAAGGGAATTGGTGGCTACACCTTC
NA | TRBJ2-3 | TRBD2 | 16 | TRBV7-2 | CASSKVGAGVTDTQYF | TGTGCCAGCAGCAAGGTGGGAGCGGGAGTAACAGATACGCAGTATTTT
NA | TRBJ2-1 | NA | 16 | TRBV5-5 | CASSLNPGISYNEQFF | TGTGCCAGCAGCTTAAACCCGGGAATCTCCTACAATGAGCAGTTCTTC
NA | TRBJ1-6 | NA | 14 | TRBV5-8 | CASSSPGPNSPLHF | TGTGCCAGCAGCTCCCCGGGCCCCAATTCACCCCTCCACTTT
NA | TRBJ1-1 | TRBD1 | 15 | TRBV4-1 | CASSSTGVMNTEAFF | TGCGCCAGCAGCTCGACAGGGGTCATGAACACTGAAGCTTTCTTT
NA | TRBJ2-2 | NA | 15 | TRBV24-1 | CATSDGFLNTGELFF | TGTGCCACCAGTGACGGCTTCTTGAACACCGGGGAGCTGTTTTTT
NA | TRBJ1-2 | NA | 11 | TRBV30 | CAWSVNYGYTF | TGTGCCTGGAGTGTTAATTATGGCTACACCTTC
NA | TRBJ2-7 | TRBD1 | 14 | TRBV29-1 | CSVDGGQVGYEQYF | TGCAGCGTTGATGGGGGACAGGTGGGGTACGAGCAGTACTTC
NA | TRBJ1-2 | TRBD1 | 12 | TRBV7-2 | CASSRDREGYTF | TGTGCCAGCAGCAGGGACAGGGAGGGCTACACCTTC
NA | TRBJ2-7 | NA | 12 | TRBV12-3/TRBV12-4 | CASSLGQGGQYF | TGTGCCAGCAGTTTAGGGCAGGGTGGGCAGTACTTC
NA | TRBJ1-1 | NA | 13 | TRBV14 | CASSQPPMSEAFF | TGTGCCAGCAGCCAACCCCCGATGTCTGAAGCTTTCTTT
once | TRBJ2-1 | NA | 14 | TRBV6-5 | CASRGTVTYNEQFF | TGTGCCAGCAGGGGGACTGTGACCTACAATGAGCAGTTCTTC
NA | TRBJ2-7 | NA | 14 | TRBV6-5 | CASSSDRQLYEQYF | TGTGCCAGCAGTTCGGACAGACAACTCTACGAGCAGTACTTC
NA | TRBJ2-3 | TRBD1 | 16 | TRBV28 | CASSWTGGKITDTQYF | TGTGCCAGCAGTTGGACAGGGGGAAAAATCACAGATACGCAGTATTTT
few | TRBJ1-6 | NA | 17 | TRBV6-6 | CASSRSPWRGLSSPLHF | TGTGCCAGCAGTCGTTCCCCTTGGCGGGGGCTAAGTTCACCCCTCCACTTT
NA | TRBJ2-5 | NA | 15 | TRBV6-5 | CASRDLLGGGETQYF | TGTGCCAGCAGAGACCTACTAGGGGGGGGAGAGACCCAGTACTTC
NA | TRBJ2-1 | TRBD2 | 17 | TRBV5-4 | CASSSRELAVTYNEQFF | TGTGCCAGCAGCTCCCGGGAACTAGCGGTTACCTACAATGAGCAGTTCTTC
NA | TRBJ1-5 | NA | 16 | TRBV2 | CASSERAGISNQPQHF | TGTGCCAGCAGTGAAAGGGCAGGGATTAGCAATCAGCCCCAGCATTTT
NA | TRBJ2-1 | TRBD1 | 14 | TRBV5-1 | CASSRGTGDNEQFF | TGCGCCAGCAGTAGGGGGACAGGAGACAATGAGCAGTTCTTC